These 17 T cell receptor beta chains were all obtained from the same sample, sequenced in a study of identical twins. TCRdb processed the 5' RACE reads anew with MiXCR; each CDR3 protein has one entry. The table shows some 1,600,000 distinct CDR3 sequences, with about 30% occurring only once. Sequencing was done on a sample of cord blood. These receptors all come from a newborn girl in good health.

The chain combines TRBV20-1 with TRBJ2-7, with D unresolved. The CDR3 has 12 amino acids. V lost 7 bases to trimming and J lost 0 bases, with 10 bases between them. Germline V gene lookup returns CDR1 DFQATT and CDR2 SNEGSKA (reference sequence). The CDR3 sequence is CSEIALSYEQYF. The CDR3 DNA is TGCAGTGAAATAGCCCTCTCCTACGAGCAGTACTTC.

The V and J genes are TRBV28 and TRBJ2-5; no reliable D call. The CDR3 runs 11 residues. V lost 3 bases and J 6 bases, leaving 5 bases between the germline ends. Germline assignment: CDR1 MDHEN and CDR2 SYDVKM. The CDR3 sequence is CASSFVKTQYF. The CDR3 nucleotides are TGTGCCAGCAGTTTCGTAAAGACCCAGTACTTC. The full variable domain, its missing parts supplied by reference TRBV28 and TRBJ2-5, is DVKVTQSSRYLVKRTGEKVFLECVQDMDHENMFWYRQDPGLGLRLIYFSYDVKMKEKGDIPEGYSVSREKKERFSLILESASTNQTSMYLCASSFVKTQYFGPGTRLLVL.

This clonotype came up once. The rearrangement uses TRBV7-6 and TRBJ2-2; TRBD2 agrees at 7 bases. Looked up from germline, CDR1 is SGHVS and CDR2 is FNYEAQ. The CDR3 sequence is 18 residues long. After removal of 1 base from V and 0 bases from J, the junction contained 8 bases not matched to a gene. The CDR3 region is CASSLDLADNANTGELFF. The CDR3 DNA follows: TGTGCCAGCAGCTTAGATCTAGCGGACAACGCGAACACCGGGGAGCTGTTTTTT.

The rearrangement uses TRBV20-1 and TRBJ2-3, with 8 nucleotides matching TRBD1. V shed 6 bases and J 0 bases; nucleotides not matched to a gene: 8. The germline V gene encodes CDR1 DFQATT and CDR2 SNEGSKA (reference sequence). This CDR3 is built from 15 residues. CDR3 bases: TGCAGTGCCCAGACAGGGGACGGTAGCACAGATACGCAGTATTTT. This gives the protein CSAQTGDGSTDTQYF.

This chain joins TRBV28 and TRBJ2-5; 15 bases line up with TRBD2. There are 19 residues in the CDR3. Per the germline V gene, CDR1 is MDHEN and CDR2 is SYDVKM. Trimming removed 6 bases from V and 11 bases from J; junction bases left unmatched: 22. The CDR3 here is CASSPRTSGRASPYNEQYF. The CDR3 DNA follows: TGTGCCAGCAGCCCTAGGACTAGCGGGAGGGCCTCTCCCTACAATGAGCAGTACTTC.

The rearrangement joins TRBV7-2 to TRBJ1-2; the D gene is possibly TRBD1 (5 bases). CDR1 and CDR2 (germline): SGHTA, FQGNSA. The CDR3 is 16 residues long. Between the trimmed V and J ends, which lost 2 bases and 4 bases, there was a span of 17 bases. The CDR3 loop reads CASSLSLPRESYGYTF. CDR3 bases: TGTGCCAGCAGCTTATCACTCCCCAGGGAGAGCTATGGCTACACCTTC.

This clonotype turned up a few times. CDR3 sequence (DNA): TGTGCCAGCAGTACATCCCAGGGCTGGGGGAATCAGCCCCAGCATTTT. This translates into CASSTSQGWGNQPQHF. This chain uses TRBV12-3 or TRBV12-4 with TRBJ1-5; maybe TRBD1 (5 bases). Trimming removed 5 bases at V and 4 bases at J, with 18 bases between. This CDR3 has 16 amino acids.

This clonotype was found a few times. The V gene is TRBV10-3, the J gene TRBJ1-2, with 8 nucleotides matching TRBD1. Per the germline V gene, CDR1 is ENHRY and CDR2 is SYGVKD. This CDR3 contains 15 residues. V lost 4 bases, J lost 4 bases, and 8 bases stayed unmatched. The CDR3 loop reads CAISARQGKGYGYTF. Here the CDR3 DNA reads TGTGCCATCAGTGCTAGACAGGGGAAGGGCTATGGCTACACCTTC.

The chain employs TRBV29-1 and TRBJ2-3, with 11 nucleotides matching TRBD2. CDR1 is SQVTM, CDR2 ANQGSEA, per germline. This CDR3 spans 14 amino acids. V dropped 4 bases and J dropped 5; count of bases not matched to a gene: 5. CDR3 nucleotides: TGCAGCGTTGCGACTAGCGGGGACTTAGATACGCAGTATTTT. Its translation is CSVATSGDLDTQYF.

The table lists this clonotype with a few counts. The V gene is TRBV9, the J gene TRBJ2-7; D is possibly TRBD1 (6 bases). The CDR3 loop spans 14 amino acids. Germline CDR1 SGDLS, CDR2 YYNGEE. Trimming left V 0 bases short and J 2 bases short, with 9 bases between. CDR3 nucleotide sequence: TGTGCCAGCAGCGTAGCTTGGGGGCCCTACGAGCAGTACTTC. Residues: CASSVAWGPYEQYF.

The V and J genes are TRBV12-3 or TRBV12-4 and TRBJ1-4; D perhaps matches TRBD1 (6 bases). This CDR3 has 14 amino acids. V was trimmed by 8 bases and J by 3 bases, leaving 13 bases between them. In DNA form, the CDR3 reads TGTGCCAGCCGCCCCGGGGGCTCTAATGAAAAACTGTTTTTT. It specifies CASRPGGSNEKLFF.

V gene TRBV27 combines with J gene TRBJ2-1, with a tentative D call TRBD1 (6 bases). V was shortened by 6 bases and J by 8 bases, with 20 bases between the two germline ends. The length of the CDR3 is 15 residues. Per germline, CDR1 MNHEY and CDR2 SMNVEV (reference sequence). This chain's CDR3 is CASRTGQTGRDEQFF. CDR3 nucleotide sequence: TGTGCCAGCAGAACAGGACAGACCGGTAGGGATGAGCAGTTCTTC.

This clonotype was found many times. The rearrangement uses TRBV11-1 and TRBJ2-1, with D unresolved. Germline CDR1 reads SGHAT; CDR2 reads FQDESV (reference sequence). Trimming removed 2 bases at V and 1 base at J, with 9 bases between. This CDR3 contains 15 residues. This chain's CDR3 is CASSLYVGSYNEQFF. In DNA form, the CDR3 reads TGTGCCAGCAGCTTATATGTGGGTTCCTACAATGAGCAGTTCTTC.

The chain has TRBV3-1 and TRBJ1-1; the D gene is possibly TRBD1 (5 bases). Trimming pared 4 bases from V and 11 bases from J, leaving 14 bases between. The CDR3 has 12 amino acids. From germline, CDR1 is LGHDT and CDR2 YNNKEL (reference sequence). The CDR3 sequence is CASSPSGTRAFF. DNA of the CDR3: TGTGCCAGCAGCCCTTCCGGGACTCGGGCTTTCTTT. Supplemented by reference TRBV3-1 and TRBJ1-1, the full variable domain reads DTAVSQTPKYLVTQMGNDKSIKCEQNLGHDTMYWYKQDSKKFLKIMFSYNNKELIINETVPNRFSPKSPDKAHLNLHINSLELGDSAVYFCASSPSGTRAFFGQGTRLTVV.

The chain carries TRBV2 and TRBJ2-1, with 11 positions matching TRBD2. The CDR3 has 15 residues. CDR1 is SNHLY and CDR2 is FYNNEI in the germline V gene. Losses at the gene ends were 4 bases for V and 8 bases for J; bases not matched to a gene: 7. DNA of the CDR3: TGTGCCAGCAGTGCCTTAGCGGGGGGGCACGATGAGCAGTTCTTC. This sequence encodes CASSALAGGHDEQFF. The whole variable domain, remainder taken from reference TRBV2 and TRBJ2-1, is EPEVTQTPSHQVTQMGQEVILRCVPISNHLYFYWYRQILGQKVEFLVSFYNNEISEKSEIFDDQFSVERPDGSNFTLKIRSTKLEDSAMYFCASSALAGGHDEQFFGPGTRLTVL.

The rearrangement joins TRBV28 to TRBJ2-7, with unresolved D. The CDR3 covers 13 residues. Germline values: CDR1 MDHEN, CDR2 SYDVKM. V was trimmed by 3 bases and J by 3 bases, leaving 9 bases between them. CDR3 DNA: TGTGCCAGCAGTTTCTCATATGACTACGAGCAGTACTTC. It yields the protein CASSFSYDYEQYF.

The rearrangement uses TRBV27 and TRBJ2-7; 9 positions agree with TRBD1. Germline V gene lookup returns CDR1 MNHEY and CDR2 SMNVEV (reference sequence). V shed 4 bases and J 6 bases; nucleotides not matched to a gene: 10. The length of the CDR3 is 15 residues. The CDR3 DNA reads as TGTGCCAGCAGTTCCACCGGGACAGGGACACTCGAGCAGTACTTC. Translation: CASSSTGTGTLEQYF.